The present T cell receptor beta chain was sequenced within a study of blood T cell repertoires in COVID-19. Data came from immunoSEQ multiplex PCR; TCRdb stores just in-frame clones and leaves some out. The sample shows about 380,000 clones, roughly 87% of them seen only once. This sequence originates from a woman in her twenties or thirties who had recovered from COVID-19. The specimen was PBMCs or T cells enriched from blood (not recorded which).

The chain's CDR3 is CASSSDWINFTDTQYF. The CDR3 region has the DNA TGTGCCAGCAGTTCGGACTGGATCAATTTCACAGATACGCAGTATTTT. J is TRBJ2-3 and V is TRBV28; a possible D gene is TRBD2 (5 bases). This CDR3 has 16 residues. V lost 4 bases and J 2 bases, leaving 16 bases between the germline ends. CDR1 and CDR2 (germline): MDHEN, SYDVKM.